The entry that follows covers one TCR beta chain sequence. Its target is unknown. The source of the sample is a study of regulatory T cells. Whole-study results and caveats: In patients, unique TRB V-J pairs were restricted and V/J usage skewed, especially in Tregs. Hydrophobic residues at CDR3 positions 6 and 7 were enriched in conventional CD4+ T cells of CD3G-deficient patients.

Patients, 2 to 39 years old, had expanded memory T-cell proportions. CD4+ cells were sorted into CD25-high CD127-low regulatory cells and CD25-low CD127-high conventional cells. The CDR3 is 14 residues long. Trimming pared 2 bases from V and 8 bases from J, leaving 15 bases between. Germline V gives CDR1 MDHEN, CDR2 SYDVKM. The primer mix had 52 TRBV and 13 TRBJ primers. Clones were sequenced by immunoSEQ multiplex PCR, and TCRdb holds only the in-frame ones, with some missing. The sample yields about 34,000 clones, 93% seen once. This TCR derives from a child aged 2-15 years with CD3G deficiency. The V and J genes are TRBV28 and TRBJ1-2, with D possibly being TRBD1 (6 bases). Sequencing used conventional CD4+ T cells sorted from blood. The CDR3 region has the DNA TGTGCCAGCAGTTTAGGGGGGCAGGGTCGAGGCTACACCTTC. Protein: CASSLGGQGRGYTF.